The 28 T cell receptor beta chains below were found in one sample sequenced in a study of human T cells and chemical hapten exposure. Stated time point: patch test 1, 2 weeks after DPC sensitization. Noted treatment: therapeutic diphenylcyclopropenone sensitization with weekly scalp DPC. TCRdb ran MiXCR on the RACE reads and lists one entry per CDR3 protein. Found here are around 50,000 distinct CDR3 sequences, about 9% of them singletons; the top ten hold approximately 4.5%. The material was whole blood, obtained in connection with sensitization to the hapten diphenylcyclopropenone (DPC). These receptors came from a woman in her 50s with alopecia areata. Some clones in this sample may be carry-over from other donors' samples.

This clonotype was observed at least ten times. The V and J genes are TRBV4-1 and TRBJ2-7, with 11 bases fitting TRBD2. CDR1 is MGHRA, CDR2 YSYEKL, per germline. After removal of 3 bases from V and 2 bases from J, the junction contained 12 bases not matched to a gene. The CDR3 is made up of 18 amino acids. CDR3 nucleotide sequence: TGCGCCAGCAGCCAGCTGGGGCTTAGCGGGAGGGCCACCTACGAGCAGTACTTC. This codes for CASSQLGLSGRATYEQYF.

This clonotype has at least ten counts. The chain uses TRBV18 and TRBJ1-1; weak D call: TRBD1 (5 bases). Trimming took off 3 bases at V and 0 bases at J, with 11 bases between the two ends. The V gene's germline CDR1 is KGHSH and CDR2 LQKENI. The CDR3 consists of 15 residues. In nucleotides, the CDR3 is TGTGCCAGCTCACCCCTGGGACGGATGAACACTGAAGCTTTCTTT. It encodes CASSPLGRMNTEAFF. Together with reference TRBV18 and TRBJ1-1, the CDR3 gives the full variable domain: NAGVMQNPRHLVRRRGQEARLRCSPMKGHSHVYWYRQLPEEGLKFMVYLQKENIIDESGMPKERFSAEFPKEGPSILRIQQVVRGDSAAYFCASSPLGRMNTEAFFGQGTRLTVV.

This clonotype was observed at least ten times. The genes are TRBV6-5 and TRBJ2-3, with D possibly TRBD1 on 5 matching bases. This CDR3 comprises 16 residues. V gave up 0 bases and J gave up 1 base, with 11 bases separating them. The germline V gene has CDR1 MNHEY and CDR2 SVGAGI. CDR3 in amino acids: CASSYSKGVGTDTQYF. The CDR3 nucleotides are TGTGCCAGCAGTTACTCGAAAGGGGTCGGCACAGATACGCAGTATTTT.

This clonotype was found many times. DNA for the CDR3: TGTGCCAGCAGCTTGACTCTTTTACCGGGACAGGGGTTCGAGCAGTACTTC. Residues: CASSLTLLPGQGFEQYF. The chain is built from TRBV11-2 and TRBJ2-7, with 10 bases that match TRBD1. The V gene's germline CDR1 is SGHAT and CDR2 FQNNGV. Losses at the gene ends were 3 bases for V and 6 bases for J; bases not matched to a gene: 14. There are 17 residues in the CDR3.

This clonotype was counted a few times. The rearrangement links TRBV11-2 to TRBJ2-5; tentatively, D is TRBD1 or TRBD2 (5 bases each). Trimming shortened V by 1 base and J by 4 bases, and 13 bases separated the two germline ends. The CDR3 totals 15 residues. Germline V gives CDR1 SGHAT, CDR2 FQNNGV. As DNA, the CDR3 is TGTGCCAGCAGCTTAGCGCCAGGGCGGGCAGAGACCCAGTACTTC. This codes for CASSLAPGRAETQYF. The full variable domain, completed using reference TRBV11-2 and TRBJ2-5, is EAGVAQSPRYKIIEKRQSVAFWCNPISGHATLYWYQQILGQGPKLLIQFQNNGVVDDSQLPKDRFSAERLKGVDSTLKIQPAKLEDSAVYLCASSLAPGRAETQYFGPGTRLLVL.

This rearrangement joins TRBV29-1 to TRBJ2-3; TRBD1 might be the D (6 bases). Trimming left V 3 bases short and J 5 bases short, with 12 bases between. The germline gives CDR1 SQVTM, CDR2 ANQGSEA. CDR3 length equals 13 residues. CDR3 nucleotides: TGCAGCGTTGATGGCAGGGGTCGAGATACGCAGTATTTT. Translating gives CSVDGRGRDTQYF.

This clonotype was recorded at least ten times. The rearrangement uses TRBV6-5 and TRBJ2-3, with D maybe TRBD2 (5 bases). This CDR3 is 15 amino acids long. The ends were cut back, 0 bases at V and 4 bases at J, with 11 bases in the middle. Germline V gene sequence: CDR1 MNHEY, CDR2 SVGAGI. The CDR3 here is CASSYSPRRPDTQYF. DNA of the CDR3: TGTGCCAGCAGTTACTCCCCGCGGAGGCCAGATACGCAGTATTTT.

The rearrangement joins TRBV18 to TRBJ2-7; 9 bases line up with TRBD2. Germline trimming cut 3 bases from V and 5 bases from J; bases unmatched to any gene: 8. Per germline, CDR1 KGHSH and CDR2 LQKENI. The CDR3 consists of 15 residues. The CDR3 coding sequence is TGTGCCAGCTCACCGTTAGCGGGAGCTCTCGACGAGCAGTACTTC. Amino acids: CASSPLAGALDEQYF.

The chain has TRBV2 and TRBJ1-5; the D is unclear. CDR3 length: 15 amino acids. Germline lookup yields CDR1 SNHLY and CDR2 FYNNEI. The ends were cut back, 7 bases at V and 0 bases at J, with 13 bases in the middle. The CDR3 coding sequence is TGTGCCAGCACCCCGACCATATATAGCAATCAGCCCCAGCATTTT. This encodes CASTPTIYSNQPQHF.

This clonotype was observed at least ten times. The chain has TRBV7-2 and TRBJ2-3; D uncertain. The CDR3 has 14 amino acids. The germline V and J ends were trimmed by 2 bases and 3 bases, with 9 bases remaining between them. The germline CDR1 and CDR2 sequences are SGHTA and FQGNSA. CDR3 sequence (DNA): TGTGCCAGCAGCTTAACGGTATCGACAGATACGCAGTATTTT. It specifies CASSLTVSTDTQYF.

This clonotype was seen ten or more times. The rearrangement uses TRBV28 and TRBJ1-2; D remains unclear. This CDR3 is 12 amino acids long. V gave up 5 bases and J gave up 5 bases, with 9 bases separating them. CDR1 and CDR2 from the germline V gene are MDHEN and SYDVKM. The chain's CDR3 is CASSDSLYGYTF. CDR3 nucleotides: TGTGCCAGCAGTGACTCGTTGTATGGCTACACCTTC.

The chain uses TRBV5-5 and TRBJ1-1; no clear D. In germline, CDR1 is SGHKS, CDR2 YYEKEE (reference sequence). The CDR3 is 14 amino acids. V was shortened by 2 bases and J by 0 bases, with 8 bases between the two germline ends. CDR3 loop: CASSLQRMNTEAFF. CDR3 DNA: TGTGCCAGCAGCTTACAGAGAATGAACACTGAAGCTTTCTTT.

This clonotype was recorded a few times. J is TRBJ2-1 and V is TRBV7-2, with 9 bases aligning to TRBD2. J was trimmed by 9 bases and V by 4 bases; bases with no gene match: 10. The germline V gene encodes CDR1 SGHTA and CDR2 FQGNSA. The CDR3 runs 15 residues. This CDR3 reads CASSSGSGSMGEQFF. In DNA form, the CDR3 reads TGTGCCAGCAGCTCCGGTAGCGGGAGTATGGGTGAGCAGTTCTTC.

The rearrangement links TRBV20-1 to TRBJ1-1, with TRBD1 matching over 7 bases. This CDR3 is built from 14 residues. V trimming: 0 bases; J trimming: 5 bases; junction bases outside the gene matches: 6. Germline V lookup: CDR1 DFQATT, CDR2 SNEGSKA (reference sequence). The CDR3 DNA reads as TGCAGTGCTAGAGATGTGGGGACAGAAACTGAAGCTTTCTTT. Protein product: CSARDVGTETEAFF.

This clonotype was counted at least ten times. The V call is TRBV20-1, the J call TRBJ1-1; no reliable D call. The V end was cut by 2 bases, the J end by 1 base, with 5 bases between. The CDR3 is 12 residues long. The germline V gene encodes CDR1 DFQATT and CDR2 SNEGSKA (reference sequence). The CDR3 sequence: CSARYTNTEAFF. Here the CDR3 DNA reads TGCAGTGCTAGATACACGAACACTGAAGCTTTCTTT.

In its sample, this clonotype is medium-sized. The rearrangement uses TRBV18 and TRBJ2-3; 10 bases are a match to TRBD2. This CDR3 is 17 amino acids long. Germline assignment: CDR1 KGHSH and CDR2 LQKENI. V shed 3 bases and J 1 base; nucleotides not matched to a gene: 7. The CDR3 here is CASSPGTSVSGTDTQYF. The CDR3 region has the DNA TGTGCCAGCTCACCCGGGACTAGCGTGTCAGGCACAGATACGCAGTATTTT.

This clonotype has ten or more counts. This sequence joins TRBV23-1 and TRBJ1-2; TRBD1 agrees at 7 bases. TRBV23-1 is sorted into the ORF group, with uncertain function. V trimming: 4 bases; J trimming: 7 bases; junction bases outside the gene matches: 15. There are 16 residues in the CDR3. In nucleotides, the CDR3 is TGCGCCAGCAGTCGAGCAATAACAGGGGTCCGGGGTGGCTACACCTTC. This translates into CASSRAITGVRGGYTF.

The sample holds a few counts of this clonotype. V and J are TRBV28 and TRBJ1-5; unclear D gene. The CDR3 length is 13 residues. Deletions cut 7 bases from V and 7 bases from J, with 14 bases between. The germline CDR1 and CDR2 sequences are MDHEN and SYDVKM. CDR3 protein: CASISVGNQPQHF. As DNA, the CDR3 is TGTGCCAGCATTTCGGTAGGGAACCAGCCCCAGCATTTT.

This clonotype was recorded at least ten times. The V call is TRBV5-6, the J call TRBJ2-3; D is unresolved. The CDR3 is 11 amino acids. CDR1 and CDR2 from the germline V gene are SGHDT and YYEEEE. The V end was cut by 0 bases, the J end by 4 bases, with 0 bases between. CDR3: CASSLADTQYF. The CDR3 nucleotides read TGTGCCAGCAGCTTGGCAGATACGCAGTATTTT.

In this sample, this clonotype turned up many times. The J gene is TRBJ2-7, the V gene TRBV28; D is possibly TRBD1 (6 bases). The CDR3 has 14 residues. The V gene's germline CDR1 is MDHEN and CDR2 SYDVKM. V lost 5 bases to trimming and J lost 5 bases, with 16 bases between them. CDR3 amino acids: CASSTQQGLDEQYF. The CDR3 DNA reads TGTGCCAGCAGTACCCAACAGGGTCTGGACGAGCAGTACTTC.

This clonotype was seen a handful of times. The chain carries TRBV27 and TRBJ2-3; 7 bases are a match to TRBD2. Germline assignment: CDR1 MNHEY and CDR2 SMNVEV (reference sequence). The CDR3 length is 15 residues. V gave up 2 bases and J gave up 4 bases; unmatched junction bases: 6. The CDR3 loop reads CASSLGGRLSDTQYF. Here the CDR3 DNA reads TGTGCCAGCAGTTTAGGCGGGAGATTGTCAGATACGCAGTATTTT.

This clonotype was seen ten or more times. The chain uses TRBV5-6 and TRBJ2-1; 7 positions agree with TRBD1. The CDR3 runs 15 residues. With V trimmed by 5 bases and J by 2 bases, 7 bases remained unmatched. The germline CDR1 and CDR2 sequences are SGHDT and YYEEEE. The CDR3 nucleotides are TGTGCCAGCAGTTTGCCTCAGGGGGCCTACAATGAGCAGTTCTTC. Amino acid sequence: CASSLPQGAYNEQFF.

In this sample, this clonotype turned up a few times. The V call is TRBV7-2, the J call TRBJ2-1, with 9 bases fitting TRBD1. The CDR3 has 14 amino acids. Unmatched junction bases numbered 9, after V lost 5 bases and J lost 10 bases. Germline CDR1 SGHTA, CDR2 FQGNSA. CDR3 sequence: CASSQGTGSREQFF. In nucleotides, the CDR3 is TGTGCCAGCAGCCAGGGGACAGGGAGCCGGGAGCAGTTCTTC.

Only one count was recorded for this clonotype. The chain's CDR3 is CASSLLSGTTTYEQYF. CDR3 DNA sequence: TGTGCCAGCAGCCTTCTAAGCGGGACCACGACCTACGAGCAGTACTTC. J is TRBJ2-7 and V is TRBV3-1, with 7 bases that match TRBD2. After removal of 4 bases from V and 2 bases from J, the junction contained 11 bases not matched to a gene. CDR1 and CDR2 (germline): LGHDT, YNNKEL (reference sequence). The CDR3 is 16 amino acids.

This clonotype was picked up one time. The J gene is TRBJ2-1, the V gene TRBV20-1; D remains ambiguous. This CDR3 is built from 11 residues. Deletions cut 3 bases from V and 0 bases from J, with 0 bases between. Germline V gene data show CDR1 as DFQATT and CDR2 as SNEGSKA (reference sequence). The CDR3 protein is CSASSYNEQFF. DNA of the CDR3: TGCAGTGCTAGCTCCTACAATGAGCAGTTCTTC.

This chain links TRBV27 with TRBJ2-3; a weak D match, TRBD1 (6 bases). The ends were cut back, 5 bases at V and 4 bases at J, with 10 bases in the middle. CDR3 size: 13 residues. Germline assignment: CDR1 MNHEY and CDR2 SMNVEV (reference sequence). The CDR3: CASSLQGSDTQYF. CDR3 nucleotide sequence: TGTGCCAGCAGTCTACAGGGATCAGATACGCAGTATTTT.

This clonotype was detected ten times or more. This sequence joins TRBV7-2 and TRBJ2-1, with D perhaps TRBD1 (6 bases). CDR1 is SGHTA and CDR2 is FQGNSA in the germline V gene. The V end lost 2 bases, the J end lost 9 bases, and 14 bases lay between the germline ends. This CDR3 has 14 amino acids. In DNA form, the CDR3 reads TGTGCCAGCAGCTTATTATGGGACATACCTGAGCAGTTCTTC. This gives the protein CASSLLWDIPEQFF.

This clonotype was recorded many times. The chain combines TRBV4-2 with TRBJ2-1; tentative D call: TRBD1 (6 bases). Germline V gives CDR1 LGHNA, CDR2 YNFKEQ. The CDR3 is made up of 16 amino acids. V lost 0 bases to trimming and J lost 4 bases, with 13 bases between them. CDR3 DNA: TGTGCCAGCAGCCAAGACGGCTCAGGGGAATACAATGAGCAGTTCTTC. It specifies CASSQDGSGEYNEQFF.